Below are 13 T cell receptor beta chains sequenced from a single sample in a study of graft-versus-host responses after intestinal transplantation. Sequenced by immunoSEQ multiplex PCR; TCRdb stores in-frame clones only, minus some. This sample has about 130,000 clones, with approximately 91% found just once. No cognate antigen is known for these TCRs. The sequenced sample was unstimulated CD4+ T cells sorted from spleen or lymph node cells, obtained before intestinal transplant. All receptors come from a human donor who received an intestinal transplant.

This rearrangement joins TRBV7-3 to TRBJ1-1, with unresolved D. The CDR3 is made up of 17 amino acids. V shed 3 bases and J shed 4 bases, with 21 bases lying between them. Germline V lookup: CDR1 SGHTA, CDR2 FQGTGA. In DNA form, the CDR3 reads TGTGCCAGCAGCTTGGAACACACAGCGATTGGAAGCACTGAAGCTTTCTTT. This translates into CASSLEHTAIGSTEAFF.

J is TRBJ1-1 and V is TRBV10-3; D call uncertain. This CDR3 contains 13 residues. Germline CDR1 is ENHRY and CDR2 is SYGVKD. V lost 10 bases and J 2 bases, leaving 14 bases between the germline ends. This CDR3 reads CATALEVNTEAFF. CDR3 in DNA: TGTGCCACCGCCTTGGAGGTTAACACTGAAGCTTTCTTT.

The chain uses TRBV11-2 and TRBJ2-2; maybe TRBD2 (6 bases). The CDR3 is made up of 14 amino acids. V lost 3 bases, J lost 4 bases, and 9 bases lay in between. Germline V CDR1 and CDR2: SGHAT, FQNNGV. The CDR3 region has the DNA TGTGCCAGCAGCTTCACGGGAGTCACCGGGGAGCTGTTTTTT. Amino acid sequence: CASSFTGVTGELFF.

This clone was counted once. This chain connects TRBV30 to TRBJ2-7; 8 bases are shared with TRBD2. From germline, CDR1 is GTSNPN and CDR2 SVGIG (reference sequence). The CDR3 has 19 amino acids. V was clipped by 2 bases and J by 3 bases; unmatched bases: 21. In nucleotides, the CDR3 is TGTGCCTGGAGTCTTTCACGAACTAGCGGCCCTTTCCTGCACTACGAGCAGTACTTC. The encoded protein is CAWSLSRTSGPFLHYEQYF. The whole variable domain, remainder taken from reference TRBV30 and TRBJ2-7, is SQTIHQWPATLVQPVGSPLSLECTVEGTSNPNLYWYRQAAGRGLQLLFYSVGIGQISSEVPQNLSASRPQDRQFILSSKKLLLSDSGFYLCAWSLSRTSGPFLHYEQYFGPGTRLTVT.

The V and J genes are TRBV6-5 and TRBJ1-1; 7 nucleotides align to TRBD1. V lost 2 bases, J lost 5 bases, and 8 bases stayed unmatched. This CDR3 region has 15 residues. CDR1 MNHEY and CDR2 SVGAGI come from the germline V gene. Here the CDR3 reads CASSYTQTGVTEAFF. Here the CDR3 DNA reads TGTGCCAGCAGTTACACGCAAACAGGGGTGACTGAAGCTTTCTTT.

This CDR3 reads CASSFLTGPYEQYF. CDR3 bases: TGTGCCAGCAGTTTCTTGACAGGGCCCTACGAGCAGTACTTC. This chain uses TRBV28 with TRBJ2-7; 7 bases fit TRBD1. Germline trimming cut 3 bases from V and 2 bases from J; bases unmatched to any gene: 4. Germline CDR1 reads MDHEN; CDR2 reads SYDVKM. This CDR3 is 14 amino acids long.

The rearrangement uses TRBV28 and TRBJ2-7; TRBD1 is a possible D gene (6 bases). With 3 bases removed from V and 6 bases from J, the gap between germline ends came to 12 bases. From germline, CDR1 is MDHEN and CDR2 SYDVKM. The CDR3 is 13 residues long. The CDR3 region has the DNA TGTGCCAGCAGTTTGACAGGTCCGCGCGAGCAGTACTTC. It codes for CASSLTGPREQYF.

The V and J genes are TRBV5-1 and TRBJ2-7; TRBD1 agrees at 8 bases. The CDR3 contains 16 residues. Germline assignment: CDR1 SGHRS and CDR2 YFSETQ. V dropped 0 bases and J dropped 1; count of bases not matched to a gene: 6. CDR3 sequence: CASSLEFGQGSYEQYF. DNA of the CDR3: TGCGCCAGCAGCTTGGAATTTGGACAGGGATCCTACGAGCAGTACTTC.

The V call is TRBV11-3, the J call TRBJ2-7; TRBD1 matches 9 bases. V lost 5 bases, J lost 6 bases, and 5 bases stayed unmatched. CDR3 size: 13 residues. Germline V gives CDR1 SGHNT, CDR2 YENEEA. CDR3 nucleotides: TGTGCCAGCAGCCGCACAGGGGGCGGCGAGCAGTACTTC. Translated, it gives CASSRTGGGEQYF.

In this sample, this clone turned up a few times. V is TRBV19 and J is TRBJ2-2; D call uncertain. V was trimmed by 6 bases and J by 5 bases, leaving 13 bases between them. Germline V CDR1 and CDR2: LNHDA, SQIVND (reference sequence). The CDR3 extends over 14 amino acids. CDR3 protein: CASSQVPRTGELFF. For the CDR3, the DNA is TGTGCCAGTAGCCAGGTTCCGAGAACCGGGGAGCTGTTTTTT.

The chain has TRBV28 and TRBJ1-2, with TRBD1 matching over 8 bases. Germline CDR1 MDHEN, CDR2 SYDVKM. The CDR3 covers 16 residues. V lost 3 bases, J lost 1 base, and 7 bases stayed unmatched. This chain's CDR3 is CASSFGRGPFNYGYTF. For the CDR3, the DNA is TGTGCCAGCAGTTTCGGCAGGGGGCCGTTTAACTATGGCTACACCTTC.

J is TRBJ2-7 and V is TRBV7-8; D unclear. The CDR3 spans 12 residues. CDR1 SGHVS and CDR2 FQNEAQ come from the germline V gene. V was trimmed by 3 bases and J by 3 bases, leaving 6 bases between them. This CDR3 reads CASSFLYYEQYF. The CDR3 DNA is TGTGCCAGCAGCTTTCTTTACTACGAGCAGTACTTC.

The chain uses TRBV15 and TRBJ2-7; D assignment may be TRBD1 or TRBD2 (8 bases each). The CDR3 extends over 16 amino acids. The germline V gene has CDR1 LNHNV and CDR2 YYDKDF (reference sequence). V lost 1 base and J lost 2, with 15 bases in between. CDR3 in DNA: TGTGCCACCAGCAGAGCGGGGGGGACAGGTCCCTACGAGCAGTACTTC. Translated: CATSRAGGTGPYEQYF.